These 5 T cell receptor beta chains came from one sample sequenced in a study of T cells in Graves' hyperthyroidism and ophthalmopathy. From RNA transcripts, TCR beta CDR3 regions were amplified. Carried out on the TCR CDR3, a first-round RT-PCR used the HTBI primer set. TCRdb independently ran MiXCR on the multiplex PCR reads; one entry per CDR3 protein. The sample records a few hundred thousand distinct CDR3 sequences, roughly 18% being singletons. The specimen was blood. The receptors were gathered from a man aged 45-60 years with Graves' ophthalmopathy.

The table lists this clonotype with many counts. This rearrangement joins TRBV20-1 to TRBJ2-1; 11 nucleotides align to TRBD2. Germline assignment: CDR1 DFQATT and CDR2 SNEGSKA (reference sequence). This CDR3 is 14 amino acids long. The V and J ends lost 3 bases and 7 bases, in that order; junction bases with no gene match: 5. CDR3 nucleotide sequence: TGCAGTGCTAGCACTAGCGGGAGAAGGAATGAGCAGTTCTTC. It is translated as CSASTSGRRNEQFF.

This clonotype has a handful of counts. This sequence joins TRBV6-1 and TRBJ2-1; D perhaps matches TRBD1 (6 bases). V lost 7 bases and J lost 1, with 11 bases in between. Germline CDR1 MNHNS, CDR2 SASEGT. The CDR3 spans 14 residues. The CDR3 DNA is TGTGCCAGCACCAGGGGCCTTTCCTACAATGAGCAGTTCTTC. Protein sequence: CASTRGLSYNEQFF.

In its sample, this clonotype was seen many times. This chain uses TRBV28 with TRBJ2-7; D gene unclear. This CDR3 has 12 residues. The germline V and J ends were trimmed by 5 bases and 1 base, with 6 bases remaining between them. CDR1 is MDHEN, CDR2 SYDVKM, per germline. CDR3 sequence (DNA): TGTGCCAGCAGTAGATTGTCCTACGAGCAGTACTTC. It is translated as CASSRLSYEQYF. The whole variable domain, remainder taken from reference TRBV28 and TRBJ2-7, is DVKVTQSSRYLVKRTGEKVFLECVQDMDHENMFWYRQDPGLGLRLIYFSYDVKMKEKGDIPEGYSVSREKKERFSLILESASTNQTSMYLCASSRLSYEQYFGPGTRLTVT.

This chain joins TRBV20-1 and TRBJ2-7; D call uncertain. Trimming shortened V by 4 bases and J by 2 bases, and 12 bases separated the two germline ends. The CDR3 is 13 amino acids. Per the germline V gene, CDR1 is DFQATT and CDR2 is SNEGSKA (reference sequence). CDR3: CSATRPSTYEQYF. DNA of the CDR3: TGCAGTGCTACCCGGCCAAGTACCTACGAGCAGTACTTC.

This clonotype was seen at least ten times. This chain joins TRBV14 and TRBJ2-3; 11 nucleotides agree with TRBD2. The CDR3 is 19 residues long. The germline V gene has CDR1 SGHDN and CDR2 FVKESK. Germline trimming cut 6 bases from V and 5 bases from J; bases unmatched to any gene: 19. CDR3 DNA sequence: TGTGCCAGCAGAGGGCTTTACAGGGCTAGCGGGAGGATCGGAGATACGCAGTATTTT. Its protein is CASRGLYRASGRIGDTQYF.